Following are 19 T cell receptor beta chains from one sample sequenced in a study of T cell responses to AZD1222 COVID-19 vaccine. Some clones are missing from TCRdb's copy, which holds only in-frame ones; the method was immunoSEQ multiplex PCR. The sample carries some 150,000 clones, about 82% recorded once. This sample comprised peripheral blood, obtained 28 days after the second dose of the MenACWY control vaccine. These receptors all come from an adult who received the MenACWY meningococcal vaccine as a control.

The CDR3 DNA reads as TGTGCCAGCAGCGTGACCTGGGTAAACACTGAAGCTTTCTTT. It yields the protein CASSVTWVNTEAFF. The genes are TRBV9 and TRBJ1-1, with unresolved D. The germline V and J ends were trimmed by 2 bases and 2 bases, with 10 bases remaining between them. Germline V CDR1 and CDR2: SGDLS, YYNGEE. The CDR3 runs 14 residues. Variable domain in full (rest from reference TRBV9 and TRBJ1-1): DSGVTQTPKHLITATGQRVTLRCSPRSGDLSVYWYQQSLDQGLQFLIQYYNGEERAKGNILERFSAQQFPDLHSELNLSSLELGDSALYFCASSVTWVNTEAFFGQGTRLTVV.

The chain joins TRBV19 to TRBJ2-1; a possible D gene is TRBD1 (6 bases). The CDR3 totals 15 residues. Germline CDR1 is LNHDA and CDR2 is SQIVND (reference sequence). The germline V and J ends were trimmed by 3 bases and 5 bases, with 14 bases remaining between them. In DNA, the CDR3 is TGTGCCAGTAGTATTGGCAGGGGTTGGGACAATGAGCAGTTCTTC. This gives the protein CASSIGRGWDNEQFF.

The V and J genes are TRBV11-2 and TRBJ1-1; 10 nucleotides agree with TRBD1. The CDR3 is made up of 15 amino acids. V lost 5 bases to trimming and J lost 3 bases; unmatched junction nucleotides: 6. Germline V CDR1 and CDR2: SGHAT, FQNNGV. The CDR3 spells CASSQGGQGYTEAFF. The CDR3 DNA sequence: TGTGCCAGCAGCCAAGGGGGACAGGGGTACACTGAAGCTTTCTTT.

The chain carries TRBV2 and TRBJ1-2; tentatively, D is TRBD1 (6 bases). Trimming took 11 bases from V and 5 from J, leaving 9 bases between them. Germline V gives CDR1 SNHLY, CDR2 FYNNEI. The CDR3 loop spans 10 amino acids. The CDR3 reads CAAGDYGYTF. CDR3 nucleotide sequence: TGTGCCGCAGGGGATTATGGCTACACCTTC.

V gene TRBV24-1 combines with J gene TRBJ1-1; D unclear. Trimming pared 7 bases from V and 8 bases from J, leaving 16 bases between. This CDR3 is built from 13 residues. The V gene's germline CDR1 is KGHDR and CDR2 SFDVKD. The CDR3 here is CATRGRAAEEAFF. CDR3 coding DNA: TGTGCCACCAGGGGGAGGGCAGCCGAGGAAGCTTTCTTT.

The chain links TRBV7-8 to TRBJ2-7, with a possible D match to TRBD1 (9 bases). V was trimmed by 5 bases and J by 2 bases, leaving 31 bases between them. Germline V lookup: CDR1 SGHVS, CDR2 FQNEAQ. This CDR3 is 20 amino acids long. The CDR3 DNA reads TGTGCCAGCAGCCGAGTGAAGGGACAGGGCTTGACTAGCGCCACCTACGAGCAGTACTTC. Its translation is CASSRVKGQGLTSATYEQYF. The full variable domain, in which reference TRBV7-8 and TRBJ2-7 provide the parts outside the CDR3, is GAGVSQSPRYKVAKRGQDVALRCDPISGHVSLFWYQQALGQGPEFLTYFQNEAQLDKSGLPSDRFFAERPEGSVSTLKIQRTQQEDSAVYLCASSRVKGQGLTSATYEQYFGPGTRLTVT.

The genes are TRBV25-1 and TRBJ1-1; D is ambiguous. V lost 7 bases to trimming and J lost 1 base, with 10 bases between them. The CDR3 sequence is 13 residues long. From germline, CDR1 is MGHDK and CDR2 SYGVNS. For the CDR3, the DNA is TGTGCCAGCACCCTGGGGTGGAACACTGAAGCTTTCTTT. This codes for CASTLGWNTEAFF.

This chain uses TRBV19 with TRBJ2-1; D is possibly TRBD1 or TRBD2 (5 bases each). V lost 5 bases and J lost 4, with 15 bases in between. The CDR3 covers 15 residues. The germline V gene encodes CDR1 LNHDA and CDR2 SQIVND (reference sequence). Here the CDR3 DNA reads TGTGCCAGTAGTGAGGGGCGGAGTTCATACAATGAGCAGTTCTTC. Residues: CASSEGRSSYNEQFF.

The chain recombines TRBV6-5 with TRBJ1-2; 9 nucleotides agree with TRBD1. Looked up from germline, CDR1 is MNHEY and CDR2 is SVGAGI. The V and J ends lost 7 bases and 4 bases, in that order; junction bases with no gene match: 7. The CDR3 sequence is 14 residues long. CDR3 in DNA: TGTGCCAGCATGGGGGGACAGGGACCCTATGGCTACACCTTC. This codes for CASMGGQGPYGYTF.

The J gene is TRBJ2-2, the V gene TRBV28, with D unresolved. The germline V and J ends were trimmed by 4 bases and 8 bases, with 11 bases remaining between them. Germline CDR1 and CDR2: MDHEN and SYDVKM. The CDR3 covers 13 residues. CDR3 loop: CASSSPGRGELFF. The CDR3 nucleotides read TGTGCCAGCAGTTCCCCTGGCCGGGGGGAGCTGTTTTTT. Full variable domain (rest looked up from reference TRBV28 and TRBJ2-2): DVKVTQSSRYLVKRTGEKVFLECVQDMDHENMFWYRQDPGLGLRLIYFSYDVKMKEKGDIPEGYSVSREKKERFSLILESASTNQTSMYLCASSSPGRGELFFGEGSRLTVL.

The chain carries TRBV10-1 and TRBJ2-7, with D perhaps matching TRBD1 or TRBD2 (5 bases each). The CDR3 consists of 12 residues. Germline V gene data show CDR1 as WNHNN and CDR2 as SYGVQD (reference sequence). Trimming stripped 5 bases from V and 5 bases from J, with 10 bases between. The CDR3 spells CASSSGPNEQYV. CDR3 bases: TGCGCCAGCAGTTCGGGGCCAAACGAGCAGTACGTC.

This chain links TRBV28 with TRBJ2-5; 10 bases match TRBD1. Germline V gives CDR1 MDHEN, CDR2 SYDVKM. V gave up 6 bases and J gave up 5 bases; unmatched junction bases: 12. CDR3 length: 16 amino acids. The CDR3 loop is CASSVSGQGSRETQYF. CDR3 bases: TGTGCCAGCAGCGTCTCGGGACAGGGGTCTAGGGAGACCCAGTACTTC.

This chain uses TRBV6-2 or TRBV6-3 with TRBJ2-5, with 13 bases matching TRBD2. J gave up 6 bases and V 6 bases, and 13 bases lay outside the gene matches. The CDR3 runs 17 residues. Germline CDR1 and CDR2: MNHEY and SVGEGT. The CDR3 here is CASSPDTSGRAIKTQYF. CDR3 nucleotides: TGTGCCAGCAGCCCCGATACTAGCGGGAGGGCCATCAAGACCCAGTACTTC.

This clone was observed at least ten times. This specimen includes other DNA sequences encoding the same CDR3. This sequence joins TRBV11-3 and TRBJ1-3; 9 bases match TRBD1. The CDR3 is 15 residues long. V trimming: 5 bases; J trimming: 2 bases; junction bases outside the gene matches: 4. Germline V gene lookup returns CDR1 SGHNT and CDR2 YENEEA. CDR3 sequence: CASSPGQGPGNTIYF. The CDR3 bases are TGTGCCAGCAGCCCAGGACAGGGGCCTGGAAACACCATATATTTT.

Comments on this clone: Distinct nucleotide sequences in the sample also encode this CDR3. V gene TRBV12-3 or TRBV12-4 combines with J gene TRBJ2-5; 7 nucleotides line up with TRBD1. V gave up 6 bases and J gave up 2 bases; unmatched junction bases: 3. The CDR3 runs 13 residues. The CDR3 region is CASSWDSQETQYF. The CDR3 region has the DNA TGTGCCAGCAGCTGGGACAGTCAAGAGACCCAGTACTTC.

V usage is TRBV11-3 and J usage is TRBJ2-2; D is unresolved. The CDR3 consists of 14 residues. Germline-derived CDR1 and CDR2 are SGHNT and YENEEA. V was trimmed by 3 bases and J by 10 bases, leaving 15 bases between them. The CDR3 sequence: CASSLADSPAELFF. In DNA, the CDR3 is TGTGCCAGCAGCTTGGCAGACTCCCCCGCGGAGCTGTTTTTT.

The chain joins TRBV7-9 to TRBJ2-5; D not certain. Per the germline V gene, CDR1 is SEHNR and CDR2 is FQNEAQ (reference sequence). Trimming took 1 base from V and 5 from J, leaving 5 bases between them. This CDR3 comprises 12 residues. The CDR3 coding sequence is TGTGCCAGCAGCTTAGTCAGCGAGACCCAGTACTTC. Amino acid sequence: CASSLVSETQYF.

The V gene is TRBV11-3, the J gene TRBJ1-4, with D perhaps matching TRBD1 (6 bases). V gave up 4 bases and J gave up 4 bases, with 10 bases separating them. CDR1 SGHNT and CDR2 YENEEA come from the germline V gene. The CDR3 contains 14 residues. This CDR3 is CASSYTGFNEKLFF. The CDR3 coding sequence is TGTGCCAGCAGCTATACAGGGTTTAATGAAAAACTGTTTTTT.

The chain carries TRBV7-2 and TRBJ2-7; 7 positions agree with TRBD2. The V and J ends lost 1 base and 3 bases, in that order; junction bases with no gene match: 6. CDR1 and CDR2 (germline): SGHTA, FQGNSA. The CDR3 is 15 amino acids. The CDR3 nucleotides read TGTGCCAGCAGCTTAGACCCTGGGGGGGTCTACGAGCAGTACTTC. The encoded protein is CASSLDPGGVYEQYF.